This T cell receptor beta chain was observed in a study of post-analysis software for immune sequencing data. Whole-study context: The study covered relapsing-remitting, secondary progressive and progressive-relapsing courses of multiple sclerosis.

Study results and limitations: Controls had lower frequencies than patients of four or five TRBV segments, which included TRBV5-6, TRBV5-1 and TRBV20-1. When compared against controls, multiple sclerosis patients showed significantly lower normalized Chao1 diversity.

The CDR3 totals 12 residues. V dropped 2 bases and J dropped 8 bases, with 9 bases sitting between them. Prepared libraries of TCR beta cDNA carried unique molecular identifiers. In TCRdb, the PCR reads were re-called with MiXCR into one record per CDR3 protein. The sample lists roughly 580,000 distinct CDR3 sequences, roughly 46% occurring once. This clonotype turned up a few times. Its matching antigen is unknown. The J gene is TRBJ1-2, the V gene TRBV12-3 or TRBV12-4; D gene uncertain. Sample: blood. The receptor was derived from a girl aged 10 to 17 with multiple sclerosis. This CDR3 is CASSLWVGGYTF. As DNA, the CDR3 is TGTGCCAGCAGTTTATGGGTCGGAGGCTACACCTTC.